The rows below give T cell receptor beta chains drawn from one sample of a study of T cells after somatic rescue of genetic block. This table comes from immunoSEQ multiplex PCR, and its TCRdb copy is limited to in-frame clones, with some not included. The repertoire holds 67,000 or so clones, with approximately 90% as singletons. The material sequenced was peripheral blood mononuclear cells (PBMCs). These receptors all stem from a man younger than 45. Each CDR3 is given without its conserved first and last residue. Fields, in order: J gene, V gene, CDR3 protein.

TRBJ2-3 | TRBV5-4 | ASSLMGAGTDTQY
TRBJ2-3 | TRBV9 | ASSRFGATDTQY
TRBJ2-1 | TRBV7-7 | ASSLGDYNEQF
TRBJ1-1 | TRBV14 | ASSQVGTEAF
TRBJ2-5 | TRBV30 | AWRERGAQETQY
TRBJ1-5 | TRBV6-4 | ASSPDTSNQPQH
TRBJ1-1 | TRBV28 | ASSPRGGPSTEAF
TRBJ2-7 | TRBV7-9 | ASSFQDRAYEQY
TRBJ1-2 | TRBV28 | ASRPNSYGYT
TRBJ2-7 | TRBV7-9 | ASSLLVGRVSDEQY
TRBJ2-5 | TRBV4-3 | ASSRGLAGMETQY
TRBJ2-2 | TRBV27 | ASSFSHNTGELF
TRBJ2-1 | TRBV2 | ASSRGREQF
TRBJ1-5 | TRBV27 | ASSEWGGPGLNNQPQH
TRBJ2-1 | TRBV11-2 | ASSISGPYNEQF
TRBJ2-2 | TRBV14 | ASSQRYTGELF
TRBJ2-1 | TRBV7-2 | ASSPDRGPYNEQF
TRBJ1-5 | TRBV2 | ASSLTGDGNQPQH
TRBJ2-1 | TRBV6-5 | ASSYRGTEEQF
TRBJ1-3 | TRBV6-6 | ASSYAPRRGNTIY
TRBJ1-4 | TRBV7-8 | ASSSSLGTNEKLF
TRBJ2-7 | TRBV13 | ASSNGPSYEQY
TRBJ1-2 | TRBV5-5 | ASRPGTGGDGYT
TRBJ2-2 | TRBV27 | ASRGIGKTGELF
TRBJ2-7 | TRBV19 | ASSIGTRGYEQY
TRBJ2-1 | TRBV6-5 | ASSPPGGREQF
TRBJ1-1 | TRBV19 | ASSRRQDMNTEAF
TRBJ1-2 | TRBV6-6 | ASSMGQGIRGYT
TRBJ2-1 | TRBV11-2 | ASSGMWYNEQF
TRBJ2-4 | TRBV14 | ASSHLASKNIQY
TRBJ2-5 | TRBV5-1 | ASSLGPAGKQETQY
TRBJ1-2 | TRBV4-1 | ASSQGQGAGYGYT
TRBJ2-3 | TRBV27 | ASSQRLATDTQY
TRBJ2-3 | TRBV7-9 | ASSLGDRGSTDTQY
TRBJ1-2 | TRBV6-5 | ASRLQGSYGYT
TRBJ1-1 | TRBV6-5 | ASSPRLEATEAF
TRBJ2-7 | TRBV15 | ATSREAGYEQY
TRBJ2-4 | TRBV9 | ASSVGGSLAKNIQY
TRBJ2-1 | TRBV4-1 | ASSQAKTNNEQF
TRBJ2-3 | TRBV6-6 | ASSYGDFSTDTQY
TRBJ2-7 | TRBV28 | ASSPETSGVYEQY
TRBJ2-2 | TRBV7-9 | ASSGDGENTGELF
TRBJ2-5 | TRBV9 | ASSLRGNQETQY
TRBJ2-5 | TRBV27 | ASSLLGEETQY
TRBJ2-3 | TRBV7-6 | ASSLSTSGGAPYTQY
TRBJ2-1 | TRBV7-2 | ASSLAASGYEQF
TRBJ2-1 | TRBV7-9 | ASSQMALADNEQF
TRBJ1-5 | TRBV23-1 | ASSHRTLSNQPQH
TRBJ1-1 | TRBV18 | ASSPIGARSEAF
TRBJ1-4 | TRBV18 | ASSRGQLNEKLF
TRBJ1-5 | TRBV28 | ASSGGDLSSQH
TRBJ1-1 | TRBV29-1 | SVGPGAGAF
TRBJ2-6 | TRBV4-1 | ASSQVLAGGPGDSGANVLT
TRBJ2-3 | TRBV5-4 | ASSRVSGTGDTQY